This entry describes one TCR beta chain. This record comes from a study of blood T cell repertoires in COVID-19. In the study overall: Italy, Spain and the United States were the sources of the convalescent and acute COVID-19 samples.

The Seattle patients joined while their infection was active and were tracked longitudinally afterward. V was pared by 2 bases and J by 5 bases, with 5 bases of the junction left unmatched. The germline gives CDR1 MDHEN, CDR2 SYDVKM. The CDR3 covers 15 residues. Produced via immunoSEQ multiplex PCR; TCRdb's table is partial and in-frame only. The sample shows roughly 220,000 clones, approximately 90% of them seen only once. The receptor's source is a woman in her fifties or sixties with COVID-19, enrolled during active disease. V is TRBV28 and J is TRBJ2-5; 10 bases line up with TRBD1. The sequencing sample was made of peripheral blood. CDR3 sequence (DNA): TGTGCCAGCAGTTTAGAGGGACAGGGGTTGGAGACCCAGTACTTC. Amino acids: CASSLEGQGLETQYF.